This T cell receptor (beta chain) emerged from a study of blood T cell repertoires in COVID-19. Across the study: Acute and convalescent COVID-19 samples came from the United States, Italy and Spain. T cells, B-cell-depleted T cells, or PBMCs provided the cDNA or gDNA that served as material.

Authors' processing steps: Estimated nucleated cell counts came from reference gene primer amplification. Repertoires were generated with immunoSEQ multiplex PCR, while TCRdb's copy carries only in-frame clones and drops some. The D gene and trimming were derived from the DNA, and the V and J assignments and clone size from that table. Here the sample spans 45,000 to 55,000 clones, 70% to 85% being singletons. Sequencing was done on a sample of PBMCs or T cells enriched from blood (not recorded which). The receptor was isolated from a woman between 50 and 59 years old with acute COVID-19.

Here the CDR3 reads CASLAGDSNTGELFF. CDR3 coding DNA: TGTGCCAGCCTCGCAGGTGATTCGAACACCGGGGAGCTGTTTTTT. The V call is TRBV2, the J call TRBJ2-2; unclear D gene. Trimming stripped 8 bases from V and 0 bases from J, with 13 bases between. Per germline, CDR1 SNHLY and CDR2 FYNNEI. This CDR3 spans 15 amino acids.